This T cell receptor (beta chain) was found in a study of Ad26.COV2.S vaccination and SARS-CoV-2 variants. About the study: The donor belonged to the COV1001 Ad26.COV2.S trial arm. Overall study findings and caveats: Spike-specific TCR breadth was greater after Ad26.COV2.S than placebo. Comparability of non-spike TCR breadth was observed across vaccine and placebo recipients.

A remark on this clone: Antigen unknown.

Profiling relied on immunoSEQ multiplex PCR, and the TCRdb table lists in-frame clones only, not all of them. Of 400,000 to 450,000 clones in the sample, approximately 90% are singletons; the top ten hold under 2%. The CDR3 runs 14 residues. The treatment is: around 19 received Ad26.COV2.S at low or high dose, single or two shots; a few received placebo; per-sample allocation not given. Sampling was done on day 63 after the first vaccine or placebo injection. The sequence came from a person aged 18-65 years who received the Ad26.COV2.S COVID-19 vaccine or a placebo. Sequencing was performed on peripheral blood, taken in a trial of Ad26.COV2.S vaccine versus placebo. The rearrangement joins TRBV21-1 to TRBJ1-5; the table's TRBD1 call for D was not verified on the DNA. TRBV21-1 has pseudogene status. The CDR3 sequence is CASATGLGNQPQHF. As DNA, the CDR3 is TGTGCCAGCGCTACAGGGTTAGGCAATCAGCCCCAGCATTTT.